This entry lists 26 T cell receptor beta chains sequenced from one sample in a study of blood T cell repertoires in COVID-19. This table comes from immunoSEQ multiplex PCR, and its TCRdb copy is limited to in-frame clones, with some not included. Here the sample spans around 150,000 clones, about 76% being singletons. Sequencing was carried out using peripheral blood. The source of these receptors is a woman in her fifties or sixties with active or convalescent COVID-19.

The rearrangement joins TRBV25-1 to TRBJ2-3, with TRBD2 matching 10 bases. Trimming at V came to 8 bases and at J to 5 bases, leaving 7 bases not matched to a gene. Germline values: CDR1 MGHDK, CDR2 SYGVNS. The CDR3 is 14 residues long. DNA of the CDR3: TGTGCCAGCGGGCCTAGCGGGAGAGTAGATACGCAGTATTTT. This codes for CASGPSGRVDTQYF. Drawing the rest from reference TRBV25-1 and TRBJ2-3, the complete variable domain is EADIYQTPRYLVIGTGKKITLECSQTMGHDKMYWYQQDPGMELHLIHYSYGVNSTEKGDLSSESTVSRIRTEHFPLTLESARPSHTSQYLCASGPSGRVDTQYFGPGTRLTVL.

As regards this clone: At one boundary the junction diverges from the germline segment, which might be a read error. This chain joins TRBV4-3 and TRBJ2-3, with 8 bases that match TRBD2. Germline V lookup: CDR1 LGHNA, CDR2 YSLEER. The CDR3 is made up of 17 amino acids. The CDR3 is CVSSQSPAGGGPDTQYF. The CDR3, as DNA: TGCGTCAGCAGCCAAAGTCCGGCGGGAGGTGGGCCAGATACGCAGTATTTT.

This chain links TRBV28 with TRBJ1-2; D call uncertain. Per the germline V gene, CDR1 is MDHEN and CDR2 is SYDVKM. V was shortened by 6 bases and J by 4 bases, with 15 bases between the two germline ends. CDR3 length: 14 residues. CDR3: CASSLSTESYGYTF. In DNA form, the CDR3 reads TGTGCCAGCAGCCTTTCTACAGAAAGCTATGGCTACACCTTC.

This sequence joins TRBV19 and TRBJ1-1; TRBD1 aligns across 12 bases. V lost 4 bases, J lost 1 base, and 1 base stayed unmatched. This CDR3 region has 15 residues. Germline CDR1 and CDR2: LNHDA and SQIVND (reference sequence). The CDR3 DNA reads TGTGCCAGTAGTAGGGACAGGGGGCGGAACACTGAAGCTTTCTTT. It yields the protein CASSRDRGRNTEAFF.

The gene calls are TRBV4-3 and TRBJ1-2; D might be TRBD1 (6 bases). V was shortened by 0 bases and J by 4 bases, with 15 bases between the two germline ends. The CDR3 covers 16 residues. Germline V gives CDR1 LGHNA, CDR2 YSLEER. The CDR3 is CASSQDLGGGVYGYTF. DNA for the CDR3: TGCGCCAGCAGCCAAGATCTGGGAGGGGGTGTCTATGGCTACACCTTC.

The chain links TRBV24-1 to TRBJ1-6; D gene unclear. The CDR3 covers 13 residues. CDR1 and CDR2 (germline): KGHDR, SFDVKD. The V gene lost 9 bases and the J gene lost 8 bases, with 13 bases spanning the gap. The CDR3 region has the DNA TGTGCCACCCAAAGACAAGGCGATTCACCCCTCCACTTT. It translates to CATQRQGDSPLHF.

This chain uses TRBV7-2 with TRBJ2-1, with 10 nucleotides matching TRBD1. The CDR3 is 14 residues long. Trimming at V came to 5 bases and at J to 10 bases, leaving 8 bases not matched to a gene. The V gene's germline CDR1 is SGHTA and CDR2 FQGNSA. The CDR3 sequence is CASSPRTGGLEQFF. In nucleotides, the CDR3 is TGTGCCAGCAGCCCCCGGACAGGGGGGCTGGAGCAGTTCTTC. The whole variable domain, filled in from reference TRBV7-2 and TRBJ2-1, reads GAGVSQSPSNKVTEKGKDVELRCDPISGHTALYWYRQSLGQGLEFLIYFQGNSAPDKSGLPSDRFSAERTGGSVSTLTIQRTQQEDSAVYLCASSPRTGGLEQFFGPGTRLTVL.

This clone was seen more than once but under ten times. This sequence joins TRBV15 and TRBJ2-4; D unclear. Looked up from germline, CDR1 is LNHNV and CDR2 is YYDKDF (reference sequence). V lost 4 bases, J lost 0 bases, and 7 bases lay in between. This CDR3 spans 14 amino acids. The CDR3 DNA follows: TGTGCCACCAGCAACGGTTTAGCCAAAAACATTCAGTACTTC. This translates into CATSNGLAKNIQYF. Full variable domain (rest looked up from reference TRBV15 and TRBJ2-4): DAMVIQNPRYQVTQFGKPVTLSCSQTLNHNVMYWYQQKSSQAPKLLFHYYDKDFNNEADTPDNFQSRRPNTSFCFLDIRSPGLGDTAMYLCATSNGLAKNIQYFGAGTRLSVL.

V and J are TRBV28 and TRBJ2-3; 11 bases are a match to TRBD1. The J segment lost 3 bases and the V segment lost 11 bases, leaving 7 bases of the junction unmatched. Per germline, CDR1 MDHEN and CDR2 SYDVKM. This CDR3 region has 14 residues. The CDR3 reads CAAEGTGGTDTQYF. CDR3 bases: TGTGCCGCGGAGGGGACAGGGGGGACAGATACGCAGTATTTT.

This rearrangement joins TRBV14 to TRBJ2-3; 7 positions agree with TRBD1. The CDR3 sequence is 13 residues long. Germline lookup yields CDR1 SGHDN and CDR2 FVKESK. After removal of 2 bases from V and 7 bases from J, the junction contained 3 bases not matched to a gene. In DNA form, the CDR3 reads TGTGCCAGCAGCCAAAAGGGGGCCTATACGCAGTATTTT. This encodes CASSQKGAYTQYF.

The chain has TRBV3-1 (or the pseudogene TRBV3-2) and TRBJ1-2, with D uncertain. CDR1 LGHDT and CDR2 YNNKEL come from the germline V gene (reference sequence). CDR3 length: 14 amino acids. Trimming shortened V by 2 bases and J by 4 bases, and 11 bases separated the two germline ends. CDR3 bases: TGTGCCAGCAGCCAAAACTATGAGGGCTATGGCTACACCTTC. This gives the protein CASSQNYEGYGYTF.

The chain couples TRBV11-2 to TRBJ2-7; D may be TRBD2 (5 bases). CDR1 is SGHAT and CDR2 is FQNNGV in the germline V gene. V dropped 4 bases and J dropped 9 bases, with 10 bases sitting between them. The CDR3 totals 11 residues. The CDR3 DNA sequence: TGTGCCAGCAGCTCCGTAGAGGGGCAGTACTTC. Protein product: CASSSVEGQYF.

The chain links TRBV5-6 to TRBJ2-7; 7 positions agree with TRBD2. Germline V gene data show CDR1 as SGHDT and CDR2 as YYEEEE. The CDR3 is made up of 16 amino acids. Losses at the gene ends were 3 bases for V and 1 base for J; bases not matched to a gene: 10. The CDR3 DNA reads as TGTGCCAGCAGCTCTAGGCCTAGCGGAATTTCCTACGAGCAGTACTTC. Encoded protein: CASSSRPSGISYEQYF.

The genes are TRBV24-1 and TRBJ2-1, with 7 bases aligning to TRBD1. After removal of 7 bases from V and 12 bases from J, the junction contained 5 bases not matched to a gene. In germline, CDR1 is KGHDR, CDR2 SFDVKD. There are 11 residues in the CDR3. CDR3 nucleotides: TGTGCCACCAGCAATCCAGGGGGGCAGTTCTTC. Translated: CATSNPGGQFF.

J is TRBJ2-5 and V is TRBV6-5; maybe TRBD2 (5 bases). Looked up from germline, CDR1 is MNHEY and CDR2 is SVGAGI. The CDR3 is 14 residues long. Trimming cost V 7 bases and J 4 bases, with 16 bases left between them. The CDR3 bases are TGTGCCAGCAATCGACCCGGGGATGGAGAGACCCAGTACTTC. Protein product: CASNRPGDGETQYF.

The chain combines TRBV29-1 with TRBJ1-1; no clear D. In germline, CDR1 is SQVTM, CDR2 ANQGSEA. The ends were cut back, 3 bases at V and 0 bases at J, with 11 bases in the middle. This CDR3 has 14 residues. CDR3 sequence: CSVDGGIMNTEAFF. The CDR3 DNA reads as TGCAGCGTTGACGGCGGGATTATGAACACTGAAGCTTTCTTT.

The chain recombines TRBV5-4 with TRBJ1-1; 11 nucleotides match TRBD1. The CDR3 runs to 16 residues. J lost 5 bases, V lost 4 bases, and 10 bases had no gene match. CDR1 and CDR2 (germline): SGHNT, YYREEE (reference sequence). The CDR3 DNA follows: TGTGCCAGCAGCCCGCGGGGGGGACAGGGGGTTACTGAAGCTTTCTTT. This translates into CASSPRGGQGVTEAFF.

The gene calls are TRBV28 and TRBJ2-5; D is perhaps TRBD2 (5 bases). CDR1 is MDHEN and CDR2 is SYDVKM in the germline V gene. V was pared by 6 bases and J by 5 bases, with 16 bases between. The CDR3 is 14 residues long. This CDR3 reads CASSSLEGLETQYF. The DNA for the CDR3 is TGTGCCAGCAGCTCCCTAGAGGGATTGGAGACCCAGTACTTC.

The CDR3 region has the DNA TGTGCCAGTAGTCCAACCGGGGCGGGGTCCCGGGTCCTTCCAGAGACCCAGTACTTC. Amino acids: CASSPTGAGSRVLPETQYF. This sequence joins TRBV19 and TRBJ2-5; a weak D match, TRBD2 (6 bases). In germline, CDR1 is LNHDA, CDR2 SQIVND (reference sequence). The CDR3 is made up of 19 amino acids. Trimming left V 5 bases short and J 4 bases short, with 29 bases between.

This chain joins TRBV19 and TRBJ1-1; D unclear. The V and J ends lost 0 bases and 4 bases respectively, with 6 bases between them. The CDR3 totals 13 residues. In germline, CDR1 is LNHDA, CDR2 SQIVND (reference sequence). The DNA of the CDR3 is TGTGCCAGTAGTATAGAGGGAGGCACTGAAGCTTTCTTT. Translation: CASSIEGGTEAFF.

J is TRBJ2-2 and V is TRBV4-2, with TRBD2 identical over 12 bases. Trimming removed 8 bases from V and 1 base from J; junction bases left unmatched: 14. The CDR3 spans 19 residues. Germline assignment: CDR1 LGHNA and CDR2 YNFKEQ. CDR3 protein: CASSFRASGGAGNTGELFF. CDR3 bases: TGTGCCAGCTCGTTCAGGGCTAGCGGGGGGGCAGGGAACACCGGGGAGCTGTTTTTT.

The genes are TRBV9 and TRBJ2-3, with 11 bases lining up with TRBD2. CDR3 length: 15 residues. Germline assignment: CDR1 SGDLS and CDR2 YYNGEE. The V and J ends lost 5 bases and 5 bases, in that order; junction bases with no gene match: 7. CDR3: CASSYSGGAEDTQYF. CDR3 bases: TGTGCCAGCAGTTATAGCGGGGGGGCTGAAGATACGCAGTATTTT. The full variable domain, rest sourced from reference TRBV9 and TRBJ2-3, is DSGVTQTPKHLITATGQRVTLRCSPRSGDLSVYWYQQSLDQGLQFLIQYYNGEERAKGNILERFSAQQFPDLHSELNLSSLELGDSALYFCASSYSGGAEDTQYFGPGTRLTVL.

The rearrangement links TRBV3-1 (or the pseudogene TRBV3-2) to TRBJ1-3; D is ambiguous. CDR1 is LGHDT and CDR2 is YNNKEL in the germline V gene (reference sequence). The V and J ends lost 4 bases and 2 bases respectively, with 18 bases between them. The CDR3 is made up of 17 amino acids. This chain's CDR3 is CASSPRMGVGTGNTIYF. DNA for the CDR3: TGTGCCAGCAGCCCCCGAATGGGTGTGGGCACTGGAAACACCATATATTTT.

DNA for the CDR3: TGTGCCAGCAGCTTAGAAGGACAGATTAATGAAAAACTGTTTTTT. It specifies CASSLEGQINEKLFF. V is TRBV11-2 and J is TRBJ1-4; D possibly corresponds to TRBD1 (6 bases). Germline V lookup: CDR1 SGHAT, CDR2 FQNNGV. V was pared by 0 bases and J by 4 bases, with 9 bases between. The CDR3 has 15 amino acids. Looking up the rest from reference TRBV11-2 and TRBJ1-4 gives the full variable domain: EAGVAQSPRYKIIEKRQSVAFWCNPISGHATLYWYQQILGQGPKLLIQFQNNGVVDDSQLPKDRFSAERLKGVDSTLKIQPAKLEDSAVYLCASSLEGQINEKLFFGSGTQLSVL.

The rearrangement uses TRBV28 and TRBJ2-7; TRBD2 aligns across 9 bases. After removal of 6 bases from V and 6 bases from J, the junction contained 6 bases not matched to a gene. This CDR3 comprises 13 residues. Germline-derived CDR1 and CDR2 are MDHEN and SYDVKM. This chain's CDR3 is CASSPVRGGEQYV. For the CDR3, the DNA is TGTGCCAGCAGCCCCGTGCGGGGGGGCGAGCAGTACGTC.

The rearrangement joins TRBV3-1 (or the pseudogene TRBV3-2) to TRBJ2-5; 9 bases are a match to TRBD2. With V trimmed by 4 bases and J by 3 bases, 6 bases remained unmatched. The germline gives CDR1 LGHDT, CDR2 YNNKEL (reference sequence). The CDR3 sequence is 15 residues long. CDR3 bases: TGTGCCAGCAGCCTCCCGGCGGGGGGGGAAGAGACCCAGTACTTC. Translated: CASSLPAGGEETQYF.